This TCR beta chain was recovered during a study of response to subunit inactivated influenza vaccine. TCRdb recomputed calls from the RT-PCR reads with MiXCR, one row per CDR3 protein. The data contain 650,000 or so distinct CDR3 sequences, 14% of them singletons. This clonotype came up a few times. What it recognizes is unknown. Germline CDR1 and CDR2: MGHRA and YSYEKL. Germline trimming cut 2 bases from V and 10 bases from J; bases unmatched to any gene: 7. The CDR3 sequence is 15 residues long. Broader study findings: A suggestion made by the authors is that each seasonal influenza vaccination recruits few new T cells.

Sequences were derived from PBMCs from blood, sampled around two weeks before vaccination. This TCR derives from a man aged 50-60 years who received an inactivated influenza vaccine. The rearrangement uses TRBV4-1 and TRBJ2-1; 11 nucleotides agree with TRBD2. CDR3 protein: CASSQPTSGGSEQFF. CDR3 bases: TGCGCCAGCAGCCAACCAACTAGCGGGGGCTCGGAGCAGTTCTTC.